Described below is a single T cell receptor (beta chain) sequence and its context. The data are from a study of control samples from healthy donors and cancer patients. Clones were read by immunoSEQ multiplex PCR, and TCRdb kept only the in-frame ones, dropping some. The sample holds around 68,000 clones, 84% seen once. CDR1 GTSNPN and CDR2 SVGIG come from the germline V gene (reference sequence). J gave up 3 bases and V 4 bases, and 11 bases lay outside the gene matches. The CDR3 has 15 residues. This sequence originates from a man aged 50 to 60 in good health. The sequencing input was blood. The chain links TRBV30 to TRBJ1-1, with 7 positions matching TRBD1. CDR3 sequence: CAWTYPGTVDTEAFF. CDR3 nucleotides: TGTGCCTGGACATATCCCGGGACAGTTGACACTGAAGCTTTCTTT. The full variable domain, in which reference TRBV30 and TRBJ1-1 provide the parts outside the CDR3, is SQTIHQWPATLVQPVGSPLSLECTVEGTSNPNLYWYRQAAGRGLQLLFYSVGIGQISSEVPQNLSASRPQDRQFILSSKKLLLSDSGFYLCAWTYPGTVDTEAFFGQGTRLTVV.